Below, 8 T cell receptor beta chains from the same sample are listed, as sequenced in a study of somatic mutations in cytotoxic T cells in rheumatoid arthritis. Libraries were prepared by immunoSEQ multiplex PCR; TCRdb keeps only in-frame clonotypes and omits some of them. Among fewer than 15,000 clones listed, 75% to 95% were seen once. Sequencing used CD4+ T cells sorted from blood. The origin of the receptors is a man between 65 and 80 years old with rheumatoid arthritis.

This chain joins TRBV6-5 and TRBJ1-3; D is ambiguous. V lost 9 bases and J 0 bases, leaving 6 bases between the germline ends. This CDR3 comprises 12 residues. Germline values: CDR1 MNHEY, CDR2 SVGAGI. The CDR3 DNA reads TGTGCCAGTCAGGCCTCTGGAAACACCATATATTTT. It specifies CASQASGNTIYF.

The rearrangement links TRBV10-3 to TRBJ1-5, with TRBD1 identical over 7 bases. V shed 8 bases, J shed 6 bases, and the junction held 7 bases outside the gene matches. This CDR3 has 13 residues. CDR1 and CDR2 (germline): ENHRY, SYGVKD. The DNA for the CDR3 is TGTGCCATCGGTATACAGGGGTCTCAGCCCCAGCATTTT. Translated, it gives CAIGIQGSQPQHF.

The V and J genes are TRBV28 and TRBJ1-2, with a tentative D call TRBD1 (6 bases). CDR1 and CDR2 (germline): MDHEN, SYDVKM. CDR3 length: 14 amino acids. The V gene lost 6 bases and the J gene lost 4 bases, with 15 bases spanning the gap. The CDR3 region has the DNA TGTGCCAGCAGCCACCTAGGGGGTACCTATGGCTACACCTTC. Encoded protein: CASSHLGGTYGYTF.

The chain combines TRBV19 with TRBJ2-7; TRBD2 is a possible D gene (6 bases). In germline, CDR1 is LNHDA, CDR2 SQIVND (reference sequence). Deletions cut 7 bases from V and 0 bases from J, with 19 bases between. CDR3 length: 16 amino acids. The CDR3: CASKRSSGTPSYEQYF. The CDR3 DNA reads TGTGCCAGTAAAAGGAGTAGCGGAACCCCCTCCTACGAGCAGTACTTC.

The rearrangement links TRBV10-3 to TRBJ2-3, with 9 nucleotides matching TRBD2. The CDR3 is 14 residues long. The germline gives CDR1 ENHRY, CDR2 SYGVKD. The trim removed 6 bases at V and 2 bases at J, leaving 3 bases unmatched. CDR3 coding DNA: TGTGCCATCAGATCTAGCGGGGTCACAGATACGCAGTATTTT. Protein product: CAIRSSGVTDTQYF.

The sample holds one count of this clone. This chain uses TRBV4-1 with TRBJ2-5; 8 positions match TRBD2. The junction had 17 bases not matched to a gene; V was cut back by 3 bases and J by 2 bases. The germline V gene has CDR1 MGHRA and CDR2 YSYEKL. The CDR3 length is 19 residues. CDR3 nucleotides: TGCGCCAGCAGCCATCCCGGCATGACGGGGGGGCCGGGGCAAGAGACCCAGTACTTC. It codes for CASSHPGMTGGPGQETQYF.

The chain uses TRBV30 and TRBJ2-3; possibly TRBD1 for D (6 bases). In germline, CDR1 is GTSNPN, CDR2 SVGIG (reference sequence). Trimming removed 3 bases from V and 4 bases from J, with 14 bases in between. This CDR3 has 14 amino acids. This CDR3 is CAWRDLRGSDTQYF. For the CDR3, the DNA is TGTGCCTGGAGGGACTTAAGGGGGTCAGATACGCAGTATTTT.

This clone occurred once. The gene calls are TRBV11-2 and TRBJ2-7, with 8 bases that match TRBD1. The ends lost 4 bases at V and 11 bases at J; junction bases unmatched: 16. The length of the CDR3 is 15 residues. Germline CDR1 and CDR2: SGHAT and FQNNGV. The CDR3 is CASSSGGRGLLHKYF. The CDR3 DNA reads as TGTGCCAGCAGCTCGGGCGGCAGGGGGCTACTCCATAAGTACTTC.